This TCR beta chain emerged from a study of chemoradiotherapy in HPV16-positive cancers. Study-level points and caveats: For HPV16-positive patients, expanding HPV-responsive T cells associated with longer recurrence-free survival.

The CDR3 loop spans 17 amino acids. Germline loops: CDR1 GTSNPN, CDR2 SVGIG (reference sequence). V gave up 0 bases and J gave up 6 bases; unmatched junction bases: 12. Assay used: immunoSEQ multiplex PCR; TCRdb lists only in-frame clones, some missing. The data hold 30,000 to 40,000 clones, with 80% to 90% observed a single time. As to this clone: The antigen is not known.

The sample consisted of blood, taken from a patient who underwent chemoradiotherapy. This sequence joins TRBV30 and TRBJ2-3; TRBD2 matches 10 bases. The origin of this receptor is a human donor with HPV-associated anogenital cancer. For the CDR3, the DNA is TGTGCCTGGAGTGTACGGCTCTCGGGACTAGCGACGGATACGCAGTATTTT. Its protein is CAWSVRLSGLATDTQYF.